This TCR beta chain was captured in a study of cytomegalovirus exposure and HLA in healthy donors. General observations from the study: The authors enumerated over 150 TCR beta chains as linked to cytomegalovirus. According to a later analysis, donors in an Asian-associated ancestry cluster reportedly had fewer N-insertions than the 666-donor mean.

Points on this clone: No antigen is known for it.

PCR involved 60 Vbeta and 13 Jbeta primers. Assay: immunoSEQ multiplex PCR; the TCRdb copy retains only in-frame clones and omits some. The table lists about 130,000 clones, roughly three quarters of them singletons, with approximately 0.9% in the top ten. The CDR3 has 14 amino acids. CDR1 and CDR2 from the germline V gene are GTSNPN and SVGIG (reference sequence). Trimming removed 0 bases at V and 2 bases at J, with 8 bases between. The source of this sequence is an older woman in good health and CMV-seronegative. This rearrangement joins TRBV30 to TRBJ1-3, with unresolved D. What was sequenced was PBMCs. Here the CDR3 reads CAWSVGVTGNTIYF. The DNA of the CDR3 is TGTGCCTGGAGTGTCGGGGTGACTGGAAACACCATATATTTT.